This TCR beta chain was captured by sequencing in a study of T-cell memory formation after mild COVID-19. Study background: TCR clusters largely stayed donor specific.

Germline V CDR1 and CDR2: PRHDT, FYEKMQ (reference sequence). V was pared by 3 bases and J by 4 bases, with 9 bases between. The CDR3 runs to 14 residues. TCRdb independently ran MiXCR on the 5' RACE reads; one entry per CDR3 protein. In the table there are 50,000 or so distinct CDR3 sequences, more than 9% of which are singletons. This clonotype was sampled from a man younger than 35 who had mild COVID-19 (a few samples of this study predate the infection). Cell type and time point are not known. Sequenced sample: PBMCs or a T cell subset sorted from them (not recorded which). This rearrangement joins TRBV13 to TRBJ2-2; D not certain. CDR3 in amino acids: CASSLDRGTGELFF. CDR3 nucleotide sequence: TGTGCCAGCAGCTTGGACCGTGGCACCGGGGAGCTGTTTTTT.